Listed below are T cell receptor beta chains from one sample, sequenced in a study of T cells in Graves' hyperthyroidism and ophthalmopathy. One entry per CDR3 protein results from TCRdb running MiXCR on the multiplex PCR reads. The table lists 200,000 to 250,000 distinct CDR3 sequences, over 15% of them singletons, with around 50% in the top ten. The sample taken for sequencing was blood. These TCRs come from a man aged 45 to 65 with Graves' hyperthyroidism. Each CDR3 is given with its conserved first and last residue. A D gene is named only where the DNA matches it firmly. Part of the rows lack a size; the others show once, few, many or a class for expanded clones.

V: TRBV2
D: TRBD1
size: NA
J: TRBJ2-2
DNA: TGTGCCAGCCTTCTAGGGGGCTTTAGCGGGGAGCTGTTTTTT
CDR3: CASLLGGFSGELFF

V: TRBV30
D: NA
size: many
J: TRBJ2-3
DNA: TGTGCCTGGAGTGATGGGGGAAGGGGCACAGATACGCAGTATTTT
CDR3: CAWSDGGRGTDTQYF

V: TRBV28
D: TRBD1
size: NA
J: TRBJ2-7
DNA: TGTGCCAGCGGGAGGGACAGGGGTCGGATGTGCGAGCAGTACTTC
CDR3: CASGRDRGRMCEQYF

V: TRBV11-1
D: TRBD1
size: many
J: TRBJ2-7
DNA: TGTGCCAGCAGCTCGGGGAGGACAGGGGATTTCTACGAGCAGTACTTC
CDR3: CASSSGRTGDFYEQYF

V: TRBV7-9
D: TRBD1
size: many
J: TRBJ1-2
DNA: TGTGCCAGCAGCTTAGTGGACAGGCCCCGAGGCCCTAACTATGGCTACACCTTC
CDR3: CASSLVDRPRGPNYGYTF

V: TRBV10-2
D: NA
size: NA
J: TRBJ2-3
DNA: TGCGCCAGCAGTGACCGATCCCCTACAGATACGCAGTATTTT
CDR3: CASSDRSPTDTQYF

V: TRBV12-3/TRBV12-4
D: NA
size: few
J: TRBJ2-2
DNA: TGTGCCAGCAGCTATGGACTCCTGAACACCGGGGAGCTGTTTTTT
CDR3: CASSYGLLNTGELFF

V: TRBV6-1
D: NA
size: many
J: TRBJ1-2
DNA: TGTGCCAGCAGTGAAAGCTGGCCCTCTAACTATGGCTACACCTTC
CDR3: CASSESWPSNYGYTF

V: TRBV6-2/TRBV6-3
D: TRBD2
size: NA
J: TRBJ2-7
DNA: TGTGCCAGCACTACGGGACTAGCGGGATACGAGCAGTACTTC
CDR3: CASTTGLAGYEQYF

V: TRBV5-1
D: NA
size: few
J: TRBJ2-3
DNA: TGCGCCAGCAGCCCCCGGGAGAGGGGCCCAGATACGCAGTATTTT
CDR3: CASSPRERGPDTQYF

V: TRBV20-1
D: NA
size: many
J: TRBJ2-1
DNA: TGCAGTGGCACGGTCAACTACAATGAGCAGTTCTTC
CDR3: CSGTVNYNEQFF

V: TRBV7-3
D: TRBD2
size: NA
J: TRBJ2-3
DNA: TGTGCCAGCAGCCAGGGACTAGCGGACACAGATACGCAGTATTTT
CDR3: CASSQGLADTDTQYF

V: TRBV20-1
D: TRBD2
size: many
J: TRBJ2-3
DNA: TGCAGTGCTCTAGCGGGAGGAAGCGCAGATACGCAGTATTTT
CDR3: CSALAGGSADTQYF

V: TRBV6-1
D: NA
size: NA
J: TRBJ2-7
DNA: TGTGCCAGCGGTGACCAGTTTACGAACTACGAGCAGTACTTC
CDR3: CASGDQFTNYEQYF

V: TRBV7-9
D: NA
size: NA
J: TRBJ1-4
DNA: TGTGCCAGCAGCTCCAGGGGCGCAAATGAAAAACTGTTTTTT
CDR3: CASSSRGANEKLFF

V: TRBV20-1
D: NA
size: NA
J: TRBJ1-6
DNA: TGCAGTGCTAGTTTGGTGTATTCACCCCTCCACTTT
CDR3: CSASLVYSPLHF

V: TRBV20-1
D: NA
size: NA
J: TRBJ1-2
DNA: TGCAGTGCTAGAGAGACGGGTATGGTTGTAGACTACACCTTC
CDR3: CSARETGMVVDYTF

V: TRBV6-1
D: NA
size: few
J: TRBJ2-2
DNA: TGTGCCAGCAGCCCCGGGCTGCCGACCGGGGAGCTGTTTTTT
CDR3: CASSPGLPTGELFF

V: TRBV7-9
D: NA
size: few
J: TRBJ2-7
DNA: TGTGCCAGCAGCCCCCAAAGCGGGCCCTACGAGCAGTACTTC
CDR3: CASSPQSGPYEQYF

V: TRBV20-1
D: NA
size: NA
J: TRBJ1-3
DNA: TGCAGTGCTAGGGCCGGGGGGTTATACTCTGGAAACACCATATATTTT
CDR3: CSARAGGLYSGNTIYF

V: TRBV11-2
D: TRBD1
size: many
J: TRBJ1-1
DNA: TGTGCCAGCAGCTCCCCGAGGGGACAGCGCCGAATGGGAACTGAAGCTTTCTTT
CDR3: CASSSPRGQRRMGTEAFF

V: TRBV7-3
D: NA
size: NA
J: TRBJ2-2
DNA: TGTGCCAGCAGCTTAACGTCTGTCACCGGGGAGCTGTTTTTT
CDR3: CASSLTSVTGELFF

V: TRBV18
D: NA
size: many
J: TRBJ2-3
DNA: TGTGCCAGCTCACCGATGGCCCTCAGGCGCGCGCAGTATTTT
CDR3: CASSPMALRRAQYF

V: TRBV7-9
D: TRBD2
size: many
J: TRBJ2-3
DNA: TGTGCCAGCAGCTTAGCCGTCGGGAGGGCCGTGTCTCCAGATACGCAGTATTTT
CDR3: CASSLAVGRAVSPDTQYF

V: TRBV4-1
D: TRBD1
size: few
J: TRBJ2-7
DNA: TGCGCCAGCAGCCATTCTACAGGGGGCGTCTACGAGCAGTACTTC
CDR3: CASSHSTGGVYEQYF

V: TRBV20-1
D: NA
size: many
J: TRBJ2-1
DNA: TGCAGTGCTAGAGCCCTTGTTGGGGACCCCTACAATGAGCAGTTCTTC
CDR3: CSARALVGDPYNEQFF

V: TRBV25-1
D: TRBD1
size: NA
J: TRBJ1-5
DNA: TGTGCCAGCAGTCCGGGACAGGCGTTTCATCAGCCCCAGCATTTT
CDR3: CASSPGQAFHQPQHF

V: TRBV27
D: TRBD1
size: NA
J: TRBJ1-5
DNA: TGTGCCAGCAGTTTAGGGGCAGGGGGCGCGGGACAGCCCCAGCATTTT
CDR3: CASSLGAGGAGQPQHF

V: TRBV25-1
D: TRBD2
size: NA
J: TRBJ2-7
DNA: TGTGCCAGCAGTGACCGGGACTACACCTACGAGCAGTACTTC
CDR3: CASSDRDYTYEQYF

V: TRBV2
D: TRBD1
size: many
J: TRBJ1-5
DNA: TGTGCCAGCAGTAGGGACAGGGATAGCAATCAGCCCCAGCATTTT
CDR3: CASSRDRDSNQPQHF

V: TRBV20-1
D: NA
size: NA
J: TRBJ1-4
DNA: TGCAGTGCTAGTGATGCGGATTCGGGACGAGAAAAACTGTTTTTT
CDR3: CSASDADSGREKLFF

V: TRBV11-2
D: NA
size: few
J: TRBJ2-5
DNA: TGTGCCAACAGCTCCGGGGGCGCACGGCACTTC
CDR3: CANSSGGARHF

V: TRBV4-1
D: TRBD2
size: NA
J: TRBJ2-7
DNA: TGCGCCAGCAGCCACGAGCTAGCGGGAGGGTTCTACGAGCAGTACTTC
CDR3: CASSHELAGGFYEQYF

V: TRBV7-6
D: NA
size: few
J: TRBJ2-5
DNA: TGTGCCAGCAGCCAACCAGCTGCGGAGACCCAGTACTTC
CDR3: CASSQPAAETQYF

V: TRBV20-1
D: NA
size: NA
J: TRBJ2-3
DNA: TGCAGTGCTAGAGATCCGAGTCAGACCACAGATACGCAGTATTTT
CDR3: CSARDPSQTTDTQYF

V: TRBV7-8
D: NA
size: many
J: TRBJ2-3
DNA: TGTGCCAGCAGCTCAGATTTTTTGGAGTCCACAGATACGCAGTATTTT
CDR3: CASSSDFLESTDTQYF

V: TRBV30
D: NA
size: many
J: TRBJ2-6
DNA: TGTGCCGGCATACGAGGACGGAACTCTGGGGCCAACGTCCTGACTTTC
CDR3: CAGIRGRNSGANVLTF

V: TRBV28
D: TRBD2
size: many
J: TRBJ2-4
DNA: TGTGCCAGCAGCATCGATTTAGCGGGAGAAGGCATTCAGTACTTC
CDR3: CASSIDLAGEGIQYF

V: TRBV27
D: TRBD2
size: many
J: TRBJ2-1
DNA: TGTGCCACCAACCCGGGACTAGCGGGAGGTTACAATGAGCAGTTCTTC
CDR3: CATNPGLAGGYNEQFF

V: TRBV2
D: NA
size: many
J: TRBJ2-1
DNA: TGTGCCAGCATGAGGGGGATAACCTACAATGAGCAGTTCTTC
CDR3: CASMRGITYNEQFF

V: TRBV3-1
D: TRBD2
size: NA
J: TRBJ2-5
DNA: TGTGCCAGCAGCCAAGATCGGCTAGCGGGAGCCCAAGAGACCCAGTACTTC
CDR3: CASSQDRLAGAQETQYF

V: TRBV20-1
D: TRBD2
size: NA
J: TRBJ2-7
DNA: TGCAGTGCTAGAGGTGCGGCGGGACTAGCGGGATCTGAAGAGCAGTACTTC
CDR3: CSARGAAGLAGSEEQYF

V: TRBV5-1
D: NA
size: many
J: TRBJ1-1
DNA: TGCGCCAGCAGCCAACCAGAAGGAAACACTGAAGCTTTCTTT
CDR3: CASSQPEGNTEAFF

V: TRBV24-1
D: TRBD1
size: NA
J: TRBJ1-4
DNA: TGTGCCACCAGTGAGGGGGACAGGGGTGCTAATGAAAAACTGTTTTTT
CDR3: CATSEGDRGANEKLFF

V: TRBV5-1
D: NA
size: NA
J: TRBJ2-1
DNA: TGCGCCAGCAGCAAGGAGGCCTTTTACAATGAGCAGTTCTTC
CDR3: CASSKEAFYNEQFF

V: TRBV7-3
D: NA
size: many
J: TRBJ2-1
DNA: TGTGCCAGCAGACAACAGACGGGGGTTGAGCAGTTCTTC
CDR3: CASRQQTGVEQFF

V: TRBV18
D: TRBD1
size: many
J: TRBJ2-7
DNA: TGTGCCAGCTCAAGACAGGGGGCGTCTCGATACGAGCAGTACTTC
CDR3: CASSRQGASRYEQYF